This entry lists 5 T cell receptor beta chains sequenced from one sample in a study of STAT5B mutations in CD4+ large granular lymphocyte leukemia. Libraries were prepared by immunoSEQ multiplex PCR; TCRdb keeps only in-frame clonotypes and omits some of them. The table lists tens of thousands of clones, about four fifths of them singletons. Sequencing used CD4+ T cells from blood buffy coats. The receptors were sampled from a human donor in good health.

The chain uses TRBV7-9 and TRBJ1-2; no clear D gene. There are 13 residues in the CDR3. Trimming removed 1 base at V and 3 bases at J, with 6 bases between. The germline V gene encodes CDR1 SEHNR and CDR2 FQNEAQ (reference sequence). The CDR3 here is CASSLVNDYGYTF. The CDR3 coding sequence is TGTGCCAGCAGCTTAGTAAATGACTATGGCTACACCTTC.

The CDR3 reads CASSLEGTSDPGETYNEQFF. CDR3 coding DNA: TGCGCCAGCAGCTTGGAAGGGACTAGCGACCCAGGGGAGACCTACAATGAGCAGTTCTTC. V is TRBV5-1 and J is TRBJ2-1; TRBD2 matches 10 bases. The CDR3 runs 20 residues. Germline CDR1 SGHRS, CDR2 YFSETQ. V lost 0 bases and J lost 2; bases outside the gene matches: 14.

The J gene is TRBJ1-1, the V gene TRBV5-1; weak D call: TRBD1 (6 bases). Germline CDR1 and CDR2: SGHRS and YFSETQ. Trimming removed 3 bases at V and 6 bases at J, with 15 bases between. The CDR3 totals 14 residues. The CDR3 sequence is CASSSQGRGSEAFF. In nucleotides, the CDR3 is TGCGCCAGCAGCTCCCAGGGCAGGGGTTCTGAAGCTTTCTTT. Based on the CDR3 plus reference TRBV5-1 and TRBJ1-1, the full variable domain is KAGVTQTPRYLIKTRGQQVTLSCSPISGHRSVSWYQQTPGQGLQFLFEYFSETQRNKGNFPGRFSGRQFSNSRSEMNVSTLELGDSALYLCASSSQGRGSEAFFGQGTRLTVV.

This clone was detected only once. This sequence joins TRBV5-1 and TRBJ2-1; the D gene could be TRBD1 or TRBD2 (5 bases each). Deletions cut 4 bases from V and 0 bases from J, with 11 bases between. The V gene's germline CDR1 is SGHRS and CDR2 YFSETQ. This CDR3 spans 15 amino acids. CDR3 loop: CASSPGTSSYNEQFF. In nucleotides, the CDR3 is TGCGCCAGCAGCCCAGGGACGTCCTCCTACAATGAGCAGTTCTTC.

The chain recombines TRBV9 with TRBJ2-1; 8 bases match TRBD2. Germline trimming cut 2 bases from V and 6 bases from J; bases unmatched to any gene: 10. This CDR3 region has 16 residues. The germline gives CDR1 SGDLS, CDR2 YYNGEE. The CDR3 region is CASSVLPSGRPNEQFF. CDR3 nucleotides: TGTGCCAGCAGCGTGCTACCTAGCGGGCGACCCAATGAGCAGTTCTTC.